The clone carrying this TCR beta chain was recorded a few times. The antigen is undetermined. The record originates from a study of T cell repertoires in cytomegalovirus infection. The CDR3 runs 15 residues. Germline CDR1 reads LGHNA; CDR2 reads YSLEER. V dropped 4 bases and J dropped 6; count of bases not matched to a gene: 6. TCRdb re-derived calls from the reads in MiXCR, one entry per CDR3 protein. The sample consists of about a million distinct CDR3 sequences, around 32% of them appearing once. The source material was cultured CD8+ T cells from PBMCs, sampled from culture after CMV antigen stimulation. The chain recombines TRBV4-3 with TRBJ2-1, with 10 bases fitting TRBD1. This TCR was recovered from a human donor in good health (CMV status not recorded). Some clones in this sample may be carry-over from other donors' samples. The CDR3 here is CASSLDRGPGNEQFF. Here the CDR3 DNA reads TGCGCCAGCAGCCTCGACAGGGGGCCTGGCAATGAGCAGTTCTTC.